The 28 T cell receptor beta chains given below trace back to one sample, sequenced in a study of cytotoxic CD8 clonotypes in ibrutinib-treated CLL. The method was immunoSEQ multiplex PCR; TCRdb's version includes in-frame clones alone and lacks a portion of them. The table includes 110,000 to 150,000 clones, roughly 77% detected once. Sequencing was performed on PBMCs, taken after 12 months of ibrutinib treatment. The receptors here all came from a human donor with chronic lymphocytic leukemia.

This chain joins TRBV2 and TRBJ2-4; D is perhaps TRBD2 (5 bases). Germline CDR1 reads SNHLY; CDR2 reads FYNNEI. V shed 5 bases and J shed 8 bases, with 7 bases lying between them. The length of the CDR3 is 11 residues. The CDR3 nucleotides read TGTGCCAGCAGTCCGGAGGACATTCAGTACTTC. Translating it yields CASSPEDIQYF. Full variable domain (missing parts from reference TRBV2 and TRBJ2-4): EPEVTQTPSHQVTQMGQEVILRCVPISNHLYFYWYRQILGQKVEFLVSFYNNEISEKSEIFDDQFSVERPDGSNFTLKIRSTKLEDSAMYFCASSPEDIQYFGAGTRLSVL.

This CDR3 is CAVEAGQGAFTEAFF. For the CDR3, the DNA is TGTGCCGTAGAAGCCGGACAGGGGGCGTTCACTGAAGCTTTCTTT. The chain is built from TRBV10-3 and TRBJ1-1, with 11 bases lining up with TRBD1. Trimming cost V 11 bases and J 4 bases; bases outside gene matches: 12. Germline V CDR1 and CDR2: ENHRY, SYGVKD. CDR3 length equals 15 residues.

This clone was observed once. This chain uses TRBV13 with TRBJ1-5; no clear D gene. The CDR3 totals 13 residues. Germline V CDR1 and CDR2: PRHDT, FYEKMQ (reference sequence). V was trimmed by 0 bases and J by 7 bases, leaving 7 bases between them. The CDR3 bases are TGTGCCAGCAGCTTAGGAGGGTCCCAGCCCCAGCATTTT. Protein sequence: CASSLGGSQPQHF.

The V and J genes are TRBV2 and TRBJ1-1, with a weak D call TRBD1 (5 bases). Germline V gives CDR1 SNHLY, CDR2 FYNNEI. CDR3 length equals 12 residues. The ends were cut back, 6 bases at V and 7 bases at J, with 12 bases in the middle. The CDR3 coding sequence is TGTGCCAGCAGCTCGAGACAGAGTGAAGCTTTCTTT. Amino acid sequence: CASSSRQSEAFF.

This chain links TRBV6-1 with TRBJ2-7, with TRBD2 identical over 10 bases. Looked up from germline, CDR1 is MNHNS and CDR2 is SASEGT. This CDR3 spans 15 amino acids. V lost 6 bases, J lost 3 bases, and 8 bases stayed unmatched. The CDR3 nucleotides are TGTGCCAGCAGCGCCCCGTCTAGCGGGGGCTACGAGCAGTACTTC. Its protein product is CASSAPSSGGYEQYF.

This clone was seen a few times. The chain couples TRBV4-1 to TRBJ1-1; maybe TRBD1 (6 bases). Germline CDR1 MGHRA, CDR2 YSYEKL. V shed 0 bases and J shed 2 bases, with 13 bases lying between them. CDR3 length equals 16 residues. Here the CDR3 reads CASSQDWNRVNTEAFF. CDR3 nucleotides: TGCGCCAGCAGCCAAGATTGGAACAGGGTTAACACTGAAGCTTTCTTT.

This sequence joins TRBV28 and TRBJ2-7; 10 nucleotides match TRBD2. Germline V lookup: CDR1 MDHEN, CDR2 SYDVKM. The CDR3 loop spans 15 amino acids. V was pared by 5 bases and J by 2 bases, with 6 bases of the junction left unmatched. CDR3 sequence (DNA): TGTGCCAGCAGTACGACTAGCGGGCCAGCCTACGAGCAGTACTTC. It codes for CASSTTSGPAYEQYF. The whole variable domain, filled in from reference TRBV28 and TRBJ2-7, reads DVKVTQSSRYLVKRTGEKVFLECVQDMDHENMFWYRQDPGLGLRLIYFSYDVKMKEKGDIPEGYSVSREKKERFSLILESASTNQTSMYLCASSTTSGPAYEQYFGPGTRLTVT.

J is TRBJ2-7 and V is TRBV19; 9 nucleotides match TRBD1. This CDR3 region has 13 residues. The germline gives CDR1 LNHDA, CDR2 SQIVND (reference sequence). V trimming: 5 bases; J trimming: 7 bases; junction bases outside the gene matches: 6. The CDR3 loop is CASSRTGETEQYF. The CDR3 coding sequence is TGTGCCAGTAGTCGGACAGGGGAAACAGAGCAGTACTTC.

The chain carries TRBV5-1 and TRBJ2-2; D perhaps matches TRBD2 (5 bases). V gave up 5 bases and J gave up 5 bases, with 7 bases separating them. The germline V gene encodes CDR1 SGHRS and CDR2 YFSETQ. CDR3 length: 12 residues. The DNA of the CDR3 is TGCGCCAGCAGAATAGCGACCGGGGAGCTGTTTTTT. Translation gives CASRIATGELFF.

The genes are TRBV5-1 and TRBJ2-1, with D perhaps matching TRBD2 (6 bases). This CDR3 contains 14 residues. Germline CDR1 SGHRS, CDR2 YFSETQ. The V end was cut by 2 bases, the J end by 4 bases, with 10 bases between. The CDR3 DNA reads TGCGCCAGCAGCTTTAGGGCGGGGTACAATGAGCAGTTCTTC. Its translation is CASSFRAGYNEQFF.

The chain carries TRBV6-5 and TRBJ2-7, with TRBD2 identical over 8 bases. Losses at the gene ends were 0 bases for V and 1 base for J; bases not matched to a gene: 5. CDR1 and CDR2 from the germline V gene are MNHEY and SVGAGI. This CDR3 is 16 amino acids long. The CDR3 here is CASSYSTGGLSYEQYF. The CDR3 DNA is TGTGCCAGCAGTTACTCCACGGGGGGGCTATCCTACGAGCAGTACTTC.

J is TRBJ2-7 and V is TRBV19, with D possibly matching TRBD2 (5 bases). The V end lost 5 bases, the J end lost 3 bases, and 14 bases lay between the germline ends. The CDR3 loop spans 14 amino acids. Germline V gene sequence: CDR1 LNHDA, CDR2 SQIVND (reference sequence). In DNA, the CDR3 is TGTGCCAGTAGTCCATGGACCGGGAACTACGAGCAGTACTTC. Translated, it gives CASSPWTGNYEQYF.

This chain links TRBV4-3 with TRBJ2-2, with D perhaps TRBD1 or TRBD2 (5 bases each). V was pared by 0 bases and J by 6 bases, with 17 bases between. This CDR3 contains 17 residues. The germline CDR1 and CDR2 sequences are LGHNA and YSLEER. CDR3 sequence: CASSQDVGTGGSGELFF. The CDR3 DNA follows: TGCGCCAGCAGCCAAGATGTCGGAACAGGAGGTTCCGGGGAGCTGTTTTTT.

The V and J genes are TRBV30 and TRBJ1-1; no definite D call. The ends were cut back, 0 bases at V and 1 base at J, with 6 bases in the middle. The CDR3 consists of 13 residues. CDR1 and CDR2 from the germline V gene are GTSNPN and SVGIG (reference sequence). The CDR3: CAWSVWGNTEAFF. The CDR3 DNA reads TGTGCCTGGAGTGTATGGGGGAACACTGAAGCTTTCTTT.

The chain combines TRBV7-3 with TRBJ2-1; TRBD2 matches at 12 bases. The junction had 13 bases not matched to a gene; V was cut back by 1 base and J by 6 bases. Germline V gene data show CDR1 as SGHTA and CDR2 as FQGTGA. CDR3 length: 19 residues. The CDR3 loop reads CASSLKTSGREGLPNEQFF. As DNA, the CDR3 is TGTGCCAGCAGCTTAAAGACTAGCGGGAGAGAAGGACTACCCAATGAGCAGTTCTTC.

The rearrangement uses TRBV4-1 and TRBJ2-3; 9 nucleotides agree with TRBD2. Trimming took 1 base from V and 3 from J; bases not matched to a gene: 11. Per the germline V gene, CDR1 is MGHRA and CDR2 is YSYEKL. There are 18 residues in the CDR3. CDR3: CASSQVLFSGSTTDTQYF. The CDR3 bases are TGCGCCAGCAGCCAAGTACTATTTAGCGGGAGTACTACAGATACGCAGTATTTT.

This CDR3 is CATSRDGAGNQPQHF. The DNA for the CDR3 is TGTGCCACCAGCAGAGATGGGGCGGGCAATCAGCCCCAGCATTTT. V and J are TRBV15 and TRBJ1-5; D may be TRBD1 (5 bases). The V end was cut by 0 bases, the J end by 2 bases, with 8 bases between. The length of the CDR3 is 15 residues. Germline-derived CDR1 and CDR2 are LNHNV and YYDKDF (reference sequence).

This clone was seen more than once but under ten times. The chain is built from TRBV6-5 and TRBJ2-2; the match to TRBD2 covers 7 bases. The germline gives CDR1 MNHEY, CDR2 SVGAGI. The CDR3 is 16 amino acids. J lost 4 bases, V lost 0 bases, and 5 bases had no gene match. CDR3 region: CASSYSGSGLTGELFF. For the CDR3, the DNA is TGTGCCAGCAGTTACTCTGGTAGCGGGCTCACCGGGGAGCTGTTTTTT.

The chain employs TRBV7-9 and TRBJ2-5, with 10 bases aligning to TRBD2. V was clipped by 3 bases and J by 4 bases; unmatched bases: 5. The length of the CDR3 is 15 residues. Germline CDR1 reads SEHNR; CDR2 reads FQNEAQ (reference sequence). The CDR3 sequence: CASSLGAGGPETQYF. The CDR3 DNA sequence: TGTGCCAGCAGCTTGGGAGCGGGGGGGCCAGAGACCCAGTACTTC. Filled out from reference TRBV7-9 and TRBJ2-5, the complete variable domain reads DTGVSQNPRHKITKRGQNVTFRCDPISEHNRLYWYRQTLGQGPEFLTYFQNEAQLEKSRLLSDRFSAERPKGSFSTLEIQRTEQGDSAMYLCASSLGAGGPETQYFGPGTRLLVL.

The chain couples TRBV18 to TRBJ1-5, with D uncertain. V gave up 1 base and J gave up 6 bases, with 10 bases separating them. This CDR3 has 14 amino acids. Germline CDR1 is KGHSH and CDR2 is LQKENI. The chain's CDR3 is CASSPQDASQPQHF. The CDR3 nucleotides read TGTGCCAGCTCACCACAGGACGCCAGTCAGCCCCAGCATTTT.

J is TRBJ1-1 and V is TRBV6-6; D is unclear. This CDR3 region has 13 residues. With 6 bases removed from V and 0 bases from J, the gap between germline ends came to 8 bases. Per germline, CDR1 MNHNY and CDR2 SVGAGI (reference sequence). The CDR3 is CASSRNLNTEAFF. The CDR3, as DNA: TGTGCCAGCAGCCGCAACCTGAACACTGAAGCTTTCTTT.

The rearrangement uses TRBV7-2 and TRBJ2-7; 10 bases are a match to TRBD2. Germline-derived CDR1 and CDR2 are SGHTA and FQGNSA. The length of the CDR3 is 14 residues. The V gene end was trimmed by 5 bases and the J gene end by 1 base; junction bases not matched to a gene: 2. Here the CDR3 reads CASSRTSGSYEQYF. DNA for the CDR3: TGTGCCAGCAGCAGGACTAGCGGATCCTACGAGCAGTACTTC.

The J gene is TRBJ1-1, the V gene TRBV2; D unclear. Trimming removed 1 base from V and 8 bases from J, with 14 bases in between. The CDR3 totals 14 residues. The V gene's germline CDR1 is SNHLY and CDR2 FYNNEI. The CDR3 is CASSEVAPIVEAFF. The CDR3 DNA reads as TGTGCCAGCAGTGAAGTTGCCCCGATTGTAGAAGCTTTCTTT.

The CDR3 sequence: CASSLNGRSWETQYF. CDR3 nucleotide sequence: TGTGCCAGCAGCTTAAACGGGAGGTCGTGGGAGACCCAGTACTTC. This chain joins TRBV7-2 and TRBJ2-5; TRBD2 aligns across 7 bases. Trimming cost V 2 bases and J 5 bases; bases outside gene matches: 8. Per the germline V gene, CDR1 is SGHTA and CDR2 is FQGNSA. The CDR3 loop spans 15 amino acids.

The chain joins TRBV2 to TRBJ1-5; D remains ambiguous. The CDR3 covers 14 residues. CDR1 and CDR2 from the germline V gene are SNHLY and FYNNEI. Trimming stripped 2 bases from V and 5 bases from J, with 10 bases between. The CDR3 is CASSERLGYQPQHF. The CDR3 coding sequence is TGTGCCAGCAGTGAAAGGCTCGGGTATCAGCCCCAGCATTTT.

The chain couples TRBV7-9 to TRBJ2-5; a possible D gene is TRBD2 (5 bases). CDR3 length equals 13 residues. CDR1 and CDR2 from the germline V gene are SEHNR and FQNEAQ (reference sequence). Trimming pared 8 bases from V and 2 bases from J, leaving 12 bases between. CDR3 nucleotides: TGTGCCAGCGAGCGGACGATACAAGAGACCCAGTACTTC. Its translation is CASERTIQETQYF.

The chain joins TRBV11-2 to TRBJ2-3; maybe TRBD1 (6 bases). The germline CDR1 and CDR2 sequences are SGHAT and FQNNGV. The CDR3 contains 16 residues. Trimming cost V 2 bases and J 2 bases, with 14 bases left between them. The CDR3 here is CASSLNRDASTDTQYF. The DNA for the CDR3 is TGTGCCAGCAGCTTAAACAGGGACGCCTCCACAGATACGCAGTATTTT.

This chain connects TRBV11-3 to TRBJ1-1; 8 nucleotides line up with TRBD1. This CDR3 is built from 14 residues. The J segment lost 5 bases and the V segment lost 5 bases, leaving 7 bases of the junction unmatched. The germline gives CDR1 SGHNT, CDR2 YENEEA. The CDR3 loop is CASSVQQGGTEAFF. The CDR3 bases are TGTGCCAGCAGCGTACAACAGGGGGGGACTGAAGCTTTCTTT.